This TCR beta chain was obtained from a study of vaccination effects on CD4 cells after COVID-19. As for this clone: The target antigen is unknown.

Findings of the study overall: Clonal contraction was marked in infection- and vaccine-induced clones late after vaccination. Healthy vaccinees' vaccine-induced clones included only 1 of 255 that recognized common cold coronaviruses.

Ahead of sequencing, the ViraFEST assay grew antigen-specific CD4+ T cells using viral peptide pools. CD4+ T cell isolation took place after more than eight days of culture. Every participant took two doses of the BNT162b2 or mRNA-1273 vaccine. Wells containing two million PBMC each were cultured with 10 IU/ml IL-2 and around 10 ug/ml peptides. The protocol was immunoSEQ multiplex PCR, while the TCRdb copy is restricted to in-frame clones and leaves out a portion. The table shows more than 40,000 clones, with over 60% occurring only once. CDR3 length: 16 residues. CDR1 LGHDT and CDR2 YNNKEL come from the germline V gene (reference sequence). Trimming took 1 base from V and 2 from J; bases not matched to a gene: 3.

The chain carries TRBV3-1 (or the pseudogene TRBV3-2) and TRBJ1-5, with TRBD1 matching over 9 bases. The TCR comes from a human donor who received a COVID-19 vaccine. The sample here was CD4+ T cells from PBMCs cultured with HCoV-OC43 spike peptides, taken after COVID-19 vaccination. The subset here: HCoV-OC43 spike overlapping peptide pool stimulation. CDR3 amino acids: CASSQGTGVGNQPQHF. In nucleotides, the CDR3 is TGTGCCAGCAGCCAAGGGACAGGGGTGGGCAATCAGCCCCAGCATTTT.